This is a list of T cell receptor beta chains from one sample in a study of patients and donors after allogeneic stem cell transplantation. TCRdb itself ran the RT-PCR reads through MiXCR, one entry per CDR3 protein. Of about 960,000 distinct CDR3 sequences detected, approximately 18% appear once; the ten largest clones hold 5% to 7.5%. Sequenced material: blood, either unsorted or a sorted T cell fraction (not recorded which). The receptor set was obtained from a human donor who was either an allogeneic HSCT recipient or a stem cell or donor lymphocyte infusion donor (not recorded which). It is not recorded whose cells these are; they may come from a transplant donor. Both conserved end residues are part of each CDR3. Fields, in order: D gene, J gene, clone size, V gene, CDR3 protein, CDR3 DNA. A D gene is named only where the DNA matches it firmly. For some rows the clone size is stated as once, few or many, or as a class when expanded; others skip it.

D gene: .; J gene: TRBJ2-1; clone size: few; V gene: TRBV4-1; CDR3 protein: CASSQIQGTGYNEQFF; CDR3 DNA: TGCGCCAGCAGCCAGATTCAGGGAACGGGGTACAATGAGCAGTTCTTC
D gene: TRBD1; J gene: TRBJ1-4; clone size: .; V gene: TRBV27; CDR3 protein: CASSTIRGREKLFF; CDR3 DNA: TGTGCCAGCAGTACAATAAGGGGGCGCGAAAAACTGTTTTTT
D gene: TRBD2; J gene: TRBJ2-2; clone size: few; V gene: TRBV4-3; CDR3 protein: CASSQQGLAGGELFF; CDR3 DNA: TGCGCCAGCAGCCAGCAGGGACTAGCGGGCGGGGAGCTGTTTTTT
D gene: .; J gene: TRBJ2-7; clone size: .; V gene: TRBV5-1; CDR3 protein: CASSLGGSFSYEQYF; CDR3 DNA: TGCGCCAGCAGCTTGGGAGGCAGTTTTTCCTACGAGCAGTACTTC
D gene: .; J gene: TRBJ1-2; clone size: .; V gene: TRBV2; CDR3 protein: CASSTPYRFLNYGYTF; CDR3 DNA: TGTGCCAGCAGTACCCCTTACAGGTTTCTTAACTATGGCTACACCTTC
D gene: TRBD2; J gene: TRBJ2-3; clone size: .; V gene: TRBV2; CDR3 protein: CASSEGTSVDTQYF; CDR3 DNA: TGTGCCAGCAGTGAGGGGACTAGTGTTGATACGCAGTATTTT
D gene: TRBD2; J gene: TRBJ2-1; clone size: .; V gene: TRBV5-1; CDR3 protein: CASSWGLARTRFSYNEQFF; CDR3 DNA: TGCGCCAGCAGCTGGGGACTAGCGCGAACCCGATTCTCCTACAATGAGCAGTTCTTC
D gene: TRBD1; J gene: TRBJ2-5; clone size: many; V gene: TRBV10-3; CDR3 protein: CAISEPQGAFRETQYF; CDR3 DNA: TGTGCCATCAGTGAGCCACAGGGGGCTTTCAGAGAGACCCAGTACTTC
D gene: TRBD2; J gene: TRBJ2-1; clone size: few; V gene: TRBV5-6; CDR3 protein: CASSLLREDSYNEQFF; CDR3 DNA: TGTGCCAGCAGCTTGTTACGGGAGGACTCCTACAATGAGCAGTTCTTC
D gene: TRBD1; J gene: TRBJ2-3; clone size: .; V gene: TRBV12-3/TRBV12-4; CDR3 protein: CASSQQGAGLGTQYF; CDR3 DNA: TGTGCCAGCAGTCAACAGGGGGCAGGGTTAGGTACGCAGTATTTT
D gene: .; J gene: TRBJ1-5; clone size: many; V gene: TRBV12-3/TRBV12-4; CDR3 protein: CASSLGGEFNQPQHF; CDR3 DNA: TGTGCCAGCAGTTTAGGGGGAGAGTTCAATCAGCCCCAGCATTTT